This is a list of T cell receptor beta chains from one sample in a study of regulatory T cells in long-lasting Graves disease. TCRdb re-called the multiplex PCR reads through MiXCR, storing one row per CDR3 protein. The sample has around 460,000 distinct CDR3 sequences; 20% to 25% are singletons. The sample in question was peripheral blood mononuclear cells (PBMCs), obtained when the disease was refractory, from a patient treated with antithyroid drugs. These receptors were obtained from a female donor with Graves disease. Each CDR3 is given without its conserved first and last residue. Not all rows give a size; the values are once, few, many and, for expanded clones, a class.

abundance,v_gene,CDR3aa
few,TRBV4-1,ASSQDPENSYEQY
.,TRBV5-1,ATAPRTGDYGYT
many,TRBV6-5,ASSYVAGTGYHEQY
many,TRBV12-3/TRBV12-4,ASSPGTGPYEQY
many,TRBV28,ASRIQETQY
many,TRBV2,ASRDVGLAVETQY
many,TRBV7-2,ASREAGTHSPLH
few,TRBV4-3,ASSQDRRTDTYQETQY
many,TRBV29-1,SAGDRGNGHETQY
.,TRBV4-1,ASSRAAGGIGELF
.,TRBV7-2,ASSLTGLAGVEDTQY
many,TRBV6-1,ASSPLQGANYGYT
many,TRBV5-1,ASSLEGNRGEAF
.,TRBV7-9,ASSQRTERGAF
few,TRBV25-1,ASTAGTGTGNTIY
few,TRBV20-1,SARTEVEGQPQH
many,TRBV28,ASSLKGARFAEAF
many,TRBV6-5,ASSYSRDGGINTEAF
.,TRBV20-1,SARTSIGRDTGELF
few,TRBV2,ASRADTGELF
.,TRBV29-1,SATGGDSYEQY
few,TRBV6-1,ASSPDRGGGQPQH
few,TRBV12-3/TRBV12-4,ASSRQGANVLT
few,TRBV20-1,SAPRQGGGELF
many,TRBV6-1,ASTGHLTYEQY
many,TRBV19,ASSAGAGANVLT
many,TRBV6-1,AKPSDTGELF
few,TRBV7-9,ASSFYEQETQY
few,TRBV30,AWSVQGADGYT
few,TRBV19,ASSMGALLNYGYT
few,TRBV19,ASSKTTGEETQY
few,TRBV28,ASSRGTPSGANVLT
many,TRBV5-1,ASSFGLYNEQF
.,TRBV5-5,ASSLGPDAEAF
.,TRBV2,ASGRLATNTGELF
many,TRBV27,ASKELQGHGYT